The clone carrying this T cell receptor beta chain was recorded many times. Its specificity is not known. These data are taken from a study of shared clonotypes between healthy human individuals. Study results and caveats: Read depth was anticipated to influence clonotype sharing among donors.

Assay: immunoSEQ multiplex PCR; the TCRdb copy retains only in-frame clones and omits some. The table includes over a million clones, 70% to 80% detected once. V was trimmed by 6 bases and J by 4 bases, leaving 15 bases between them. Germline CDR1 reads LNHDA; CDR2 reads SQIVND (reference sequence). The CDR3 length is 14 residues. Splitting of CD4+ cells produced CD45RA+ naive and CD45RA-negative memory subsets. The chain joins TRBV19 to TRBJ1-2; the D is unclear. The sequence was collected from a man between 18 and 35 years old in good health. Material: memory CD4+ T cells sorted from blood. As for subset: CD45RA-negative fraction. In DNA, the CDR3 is TGTGCCAGTAGCTCCGAACGGAGCAGCTATGGCTACACCTTC. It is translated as CASSSERSSYGYTF.